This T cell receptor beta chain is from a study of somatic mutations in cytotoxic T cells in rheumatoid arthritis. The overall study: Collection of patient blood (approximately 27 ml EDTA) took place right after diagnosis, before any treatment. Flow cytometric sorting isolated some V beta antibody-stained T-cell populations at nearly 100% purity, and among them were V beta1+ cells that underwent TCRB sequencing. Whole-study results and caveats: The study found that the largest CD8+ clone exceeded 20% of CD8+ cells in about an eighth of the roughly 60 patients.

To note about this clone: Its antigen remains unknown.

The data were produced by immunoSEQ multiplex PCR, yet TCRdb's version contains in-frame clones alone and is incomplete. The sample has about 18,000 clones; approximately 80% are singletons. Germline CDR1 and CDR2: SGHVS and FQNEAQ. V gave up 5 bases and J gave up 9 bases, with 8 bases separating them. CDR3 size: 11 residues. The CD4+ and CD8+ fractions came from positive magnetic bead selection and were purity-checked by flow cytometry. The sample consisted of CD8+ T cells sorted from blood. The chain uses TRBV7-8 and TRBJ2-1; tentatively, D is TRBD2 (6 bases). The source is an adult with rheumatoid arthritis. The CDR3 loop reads CASSPGSEQFF. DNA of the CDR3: TGTGCCAGCAGCCCCGGGAGTGAGCAGTTCTTC.